This TCR beta chain is drawn from a study of blood T cell repertoires in COVID-19. Across the whole study: The study drew acute and convalescent COVID-19 samples from the United States, Italy and Spain.

Residents of about two dozen US areas, aged about 18 to 95 years, made up the participants. What the recovered Cohort 3 donors had was two negative PCRs, clearance, or symptom resolution. The assay was immunoSEQ multiplex PCR, and TCRdb's table has in-frame clones only and misses some. The sample has about 230,000 clones; 80% to 90% are singletons. The CDR3 sequence is 16 residues long. With 0 bases clipped from V and 3 bases from J, the junction kept 7 bases outside the gene matches. Germline V CDR1 and CDR2: SGHDN, FVKESK. This TCR was sampled from a man between 18 and 35 years old who had recovered from COVID-19. This sequence joins TRBV14 and TRBJ1-2, with TRBD1 matching 7 bases. The sequenced sample was PBMCs or T cells enriched from blood (not recorded which). This CDR3 is CASSQDLRQGDYGYTF. The CDR3 nucleotides read TGTGCCAGCAGCCAAGATCTTAGACAGGGAGACTATGGCTACACCTTC.